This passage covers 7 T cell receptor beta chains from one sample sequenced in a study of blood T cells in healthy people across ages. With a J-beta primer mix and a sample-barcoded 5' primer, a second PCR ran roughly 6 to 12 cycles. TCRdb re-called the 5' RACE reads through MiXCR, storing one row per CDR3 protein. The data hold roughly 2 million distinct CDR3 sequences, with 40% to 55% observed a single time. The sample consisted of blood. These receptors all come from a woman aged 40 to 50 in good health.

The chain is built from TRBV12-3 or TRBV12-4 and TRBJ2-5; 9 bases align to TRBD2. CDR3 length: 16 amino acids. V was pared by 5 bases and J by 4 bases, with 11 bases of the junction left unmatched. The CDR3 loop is CASSPNRGGAAETQYF. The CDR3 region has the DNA TGTGCCAGCAGTCCGAATCGCGGGGGGGCCGCAGAGACCCAGTACTTC.

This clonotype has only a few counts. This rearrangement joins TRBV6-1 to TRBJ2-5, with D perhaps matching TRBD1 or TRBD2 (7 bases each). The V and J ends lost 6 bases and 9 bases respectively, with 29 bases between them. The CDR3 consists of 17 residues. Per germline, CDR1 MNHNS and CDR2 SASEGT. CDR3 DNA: TGTGCCAGCAGAACCGGGTCCTTACAGGGGTGGGGAGGGGCCCAGTACTTC. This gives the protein CASRTGSLQGWGGAQYF.

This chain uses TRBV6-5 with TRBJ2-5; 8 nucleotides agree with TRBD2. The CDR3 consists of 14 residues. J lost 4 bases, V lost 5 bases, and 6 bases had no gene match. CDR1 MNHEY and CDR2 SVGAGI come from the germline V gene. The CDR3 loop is CASSPWTSRETQYF. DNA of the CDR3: TGTGCCAGCAGTCCGTGGACTAGCAGAGAGACCCAGTACTTC.

CDR3: CASSRPLAAQYF. In DNA form, the CDR3 reads TGTGCCAGCAGTCGCCCGCTAGCGGCGCAGTATTTT. The chain combines TRBV7-2 with TRBJ2-3; 7 nucleotides agree with TRBD2. From germline, CDR1 is SGHTA and CDR2 FQGNSA. The CDR3 is 12 amino acids. The ends lost 6 bases at V and 10 bases at J; junction bases unmatched: 7.

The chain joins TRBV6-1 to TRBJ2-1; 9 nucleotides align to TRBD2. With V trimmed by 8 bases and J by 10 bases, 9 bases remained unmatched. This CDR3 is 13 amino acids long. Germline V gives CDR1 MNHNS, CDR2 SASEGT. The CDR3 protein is CASGAAGGGEQFF. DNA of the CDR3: TGTGCCAGCGGTGCAGCGGGGGGAGGAGAGCAGTTCTTC.

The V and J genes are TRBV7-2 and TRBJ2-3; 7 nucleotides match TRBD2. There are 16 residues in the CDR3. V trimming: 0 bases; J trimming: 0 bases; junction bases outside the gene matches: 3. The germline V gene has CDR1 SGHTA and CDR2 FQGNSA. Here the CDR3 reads CASSLAGGISTDTQYF. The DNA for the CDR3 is TGTGCCAGCAGCTTAGCGGGGGGGATTAGCACAGATACGCAGTATTTT.

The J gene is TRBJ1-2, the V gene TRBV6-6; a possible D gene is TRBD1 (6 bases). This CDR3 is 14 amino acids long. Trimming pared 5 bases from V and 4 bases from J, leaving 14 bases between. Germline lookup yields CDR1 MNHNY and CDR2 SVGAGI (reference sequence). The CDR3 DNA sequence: TGTGCCAGCAGTAACCAGGGGAATAGCTATGGCTACACCTTC. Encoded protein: CASSNQGNSYGYTF.